This T cell receptor beta chain was recovered during a study of CD8+CD57+ T cells in acquired aplastic anemia. The overall study: Sorted CD4+ and CD8+ cell DNA averaged around 3.5 ug. Study-wide points: In common between the patients and the controls were around 29 CD8+ CDR3 sequences.

This clonotype is medium-sized (0.01 to 0.1%) by share. Its antigen is not known. Profiling of TCR beta VDJ combinations and CDR3 sequences used genomic DNA as template. From the reads, TCRdb called clonotypes with MiXCR, one entry per CDR3 protein. The sample has roughly 63,000 distinct CDR3 sequences, roughly half seen once. This TCR was sampled from a human donor in good health, serving as a control. The specimen sequenced was sorted CD4+, CD8+, or CD8+CD57+ T cells (not recorded which) from PBMCs.

CDR3 region: CASSWDRDYEQYF. CDR3 coding DNA: TGTGCCAGCAGCTGGGACAGGGACTACGAGCAGTACTTC. The chain is built from TRBV7-6 and TRBJ2-7, with 9 nucleotides matching TRBD1. V was clipped by 4 bases and J by 3 bases; unmatched bases: 1. In germline, CDR1 is SGHVS, CDR2 FNYEAQ. The CDR3 spans 13 residues. The whole variable domain, filled in from reference TRBV7-6 and TRBJ2-7, reads GAGVSQSPRYKVTKRGQDVALRCDPISGHVSLYWYRQALGQGPEFLTYFNYEAQQDKSGLPNDRFSAERPEGSISTLTIQRTEQRDSAMYRCASSWDRDYEQYFGPGTRLTVT.